The clone carrying this TCR beta chain was counted between two and nine times. TCRdb reprocessed the RT-PCR reads with MiXCR, giving one entry per CDR3 protein. This table has over 200,000 distinct CDR3 sequences, roughly two fifths appearing once. These data come from a study of patients and donors after allogeneic stem cell transplantation. The CDR3 has 12 amino acids. Trimming removed 4 bases from V and 5 bases from J, with 7 bases in between. Germline V gives CDR1 SGDLS, CDR2 YYNGEE. This receptor was taken from a human donor who was either an allogeneic HSCT recipient or a stem cell or donor lymphocyte infusion donor (not recorded which). It is not recorded whose cells these are; they may come from a transplant donor. This chain connects TRBV9 to TRBJ2-1; D is ambiguous. The source material was blood, either unsorted or a sorted T cell fraction (not recorded which). The CDR3 sequence: CASSLSDNEQFF. DNA for the CDR3: TGTGCCAGCAGCCTCAGCGACAATGAGCAGTTCTTC. The whole variable domain, remainder taken from reference TRBV9 and TRBJ2-1, is DSGVTQTPKHLITATGQRVTLRCSPRSGDLSVYWYQQSLDQGLQFLIQYYNGEERAKGNILERFSAQQFPDLHSELNLSSLELGDSALYFCASSLSDNEQFFGPGTRLTVL.